What follows is one T cell receptor (beta chain) and its context. Its cognate antigen is unknown. This sample was included in a study of cytomegalovirus exposure and HLA in healthy donors. Study observations and caveats: TCR beta V segments were, for the most part, productive about 87% or about 30% of the time in an earlier analysis.

Researchers ran the PCR with 60 Vbeta and 13 Jbeta primers. TCRdb keeps only in-frame clones here, not all; method: immunoSEQ multiplex PCR. The sample gives about 280,000 clones, approximately 90% of which show up once; about 2.5% is in the top ten. With 1 base clipped from V and 0 bases from J, the junction kept 4 bases outside the gene matches. The CDR3 extends over 16 amino acids. Germline V gene lookup returns CDR1 SGDLS and CDR2 YYNGEE. The sequence came from a woman aged 18-29 years in good health and CMV-seronegative. Sequences were obtained from PBMCs. V gene TRBV9 combines with J gene TRBJ2-3; TRBD1 matches at 8 bases. The CDR3, as DNA: TGTGCCAGCAGCGTATGGGGACAGGCAAGCACAGATACGCAGTATTTT. It encodes CASSVWGQASTDTQYF.